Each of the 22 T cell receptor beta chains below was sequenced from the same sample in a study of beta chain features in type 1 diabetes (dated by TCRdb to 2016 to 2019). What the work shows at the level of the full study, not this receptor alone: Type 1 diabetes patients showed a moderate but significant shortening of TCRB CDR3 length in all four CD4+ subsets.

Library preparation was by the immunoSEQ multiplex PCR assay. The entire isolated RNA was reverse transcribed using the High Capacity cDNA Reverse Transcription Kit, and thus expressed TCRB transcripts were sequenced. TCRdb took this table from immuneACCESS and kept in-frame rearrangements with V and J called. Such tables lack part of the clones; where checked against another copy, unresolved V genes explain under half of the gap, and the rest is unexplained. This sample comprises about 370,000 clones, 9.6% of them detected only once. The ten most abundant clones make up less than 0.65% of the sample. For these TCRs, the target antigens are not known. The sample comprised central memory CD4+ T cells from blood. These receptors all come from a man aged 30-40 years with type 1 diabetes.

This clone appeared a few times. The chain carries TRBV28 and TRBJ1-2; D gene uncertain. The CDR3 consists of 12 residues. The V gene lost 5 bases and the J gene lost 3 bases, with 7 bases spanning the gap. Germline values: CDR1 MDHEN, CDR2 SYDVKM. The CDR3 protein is CASSIAHYGYTF. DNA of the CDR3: TGTGCCAGCAGTATCGCCCACTATGGCTACACCTTC.

The DNA of the CDR3 is TGTGCCAGCAGCTGGACGAACACCGGGGAGCTGTTTTTT. Translated, it gives CASSWTNTGELFF. This sequence joins TRBV7-6 and TRBJ2-2; D remains ambiguous. Deletions cut 4 bases from V and 0 bases from J, with 3 bases between. CDR1 is SGHVS, CDR2 FNYEAQ, per germline. This CDR3 comprises 13 residues. Supplemented by reference TRBV7-6 and TRBJ2-2, the full variable domain reads GAGVSQSPRYKVTKRGQDVALRCDPISGHVSLYWYRQALGQGPEFLTYFNYEAQQDKSGLPNDRFSAERPEGSISTLTIQRTEQRDSAMYRCASSWTNTGELFFGEGSRLTVL.

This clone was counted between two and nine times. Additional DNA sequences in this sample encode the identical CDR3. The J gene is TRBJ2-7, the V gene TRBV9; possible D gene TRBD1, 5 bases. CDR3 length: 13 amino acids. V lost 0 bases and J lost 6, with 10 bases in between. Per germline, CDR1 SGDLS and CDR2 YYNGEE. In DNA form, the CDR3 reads TGTGCCAGCAGCGTAGCTACAGGCAGCGAGCAGTACTTC. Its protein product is CASSVATGSEQYF.

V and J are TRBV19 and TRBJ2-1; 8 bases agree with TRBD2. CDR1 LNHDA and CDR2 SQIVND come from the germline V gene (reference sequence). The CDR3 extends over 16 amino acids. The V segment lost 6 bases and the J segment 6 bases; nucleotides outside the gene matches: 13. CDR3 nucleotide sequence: TGTGCCAGTAGCCCTAAGGCGGGAGGTAAATTCAATGAGCAGTTCTTC. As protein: CASSPKAGGKFNEQFF.

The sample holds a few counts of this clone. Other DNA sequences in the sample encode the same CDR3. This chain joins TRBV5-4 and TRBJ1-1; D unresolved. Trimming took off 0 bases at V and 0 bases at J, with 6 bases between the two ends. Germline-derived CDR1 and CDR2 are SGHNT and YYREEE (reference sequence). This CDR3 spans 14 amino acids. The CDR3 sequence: CASSLGSLNTEAFF. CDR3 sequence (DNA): TGTGCCAGCAGCTTGGGGTCGTTGAACACTGAAGCTTTCTTT.

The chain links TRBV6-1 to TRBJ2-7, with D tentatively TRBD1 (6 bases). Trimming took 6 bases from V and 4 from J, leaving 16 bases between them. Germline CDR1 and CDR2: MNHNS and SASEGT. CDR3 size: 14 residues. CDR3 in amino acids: CASSPTGQKYEQYF. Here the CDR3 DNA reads TGTGCCAGCAGCCCGACCGGACAGAAATACGAGCAGTACTTC.

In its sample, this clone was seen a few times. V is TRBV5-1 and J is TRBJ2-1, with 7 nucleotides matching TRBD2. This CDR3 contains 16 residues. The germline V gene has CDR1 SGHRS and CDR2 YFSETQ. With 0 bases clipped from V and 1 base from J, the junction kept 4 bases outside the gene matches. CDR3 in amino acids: CASSLELSGSYNEQFF. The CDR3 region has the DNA TGCGCCAGCAGCTTGGAGCTTAGCGGGTCCTACAATGAGCAGTTCTTC.

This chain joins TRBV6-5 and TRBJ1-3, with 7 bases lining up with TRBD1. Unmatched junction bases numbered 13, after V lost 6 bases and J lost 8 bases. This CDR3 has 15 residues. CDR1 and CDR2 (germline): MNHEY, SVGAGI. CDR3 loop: CASSRTGLLEDTIYF. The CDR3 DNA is TGTGCCAGCAGCCGGACAGGCCTTCTGGAAGACACCATATATTTT.

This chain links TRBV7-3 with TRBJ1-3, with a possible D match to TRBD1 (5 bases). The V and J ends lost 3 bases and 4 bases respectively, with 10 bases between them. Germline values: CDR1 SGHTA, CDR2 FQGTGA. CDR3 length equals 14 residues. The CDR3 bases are TGTGCCAGCAGCTTCGGGGCTCTCGGAAACACCATATATTTT. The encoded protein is CASSFGALGNTIYF.

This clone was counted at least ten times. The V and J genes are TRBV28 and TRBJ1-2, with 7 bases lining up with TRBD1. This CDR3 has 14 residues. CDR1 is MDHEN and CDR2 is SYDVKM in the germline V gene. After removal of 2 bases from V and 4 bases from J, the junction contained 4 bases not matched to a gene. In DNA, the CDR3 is TGTGCCAGCAGTTTAACAGACAGGGTCTATGGCTACACCTTC. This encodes CASSLTDRVYGYTF.

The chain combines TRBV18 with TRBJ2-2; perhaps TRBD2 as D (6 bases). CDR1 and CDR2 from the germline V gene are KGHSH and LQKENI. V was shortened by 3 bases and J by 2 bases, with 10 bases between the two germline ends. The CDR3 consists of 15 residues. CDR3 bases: TGTGCCAGCTCACCCGGGGGTGGAAACACCGGGGAGCTGTTTTTT. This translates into CASSPGGGNTGELFF.

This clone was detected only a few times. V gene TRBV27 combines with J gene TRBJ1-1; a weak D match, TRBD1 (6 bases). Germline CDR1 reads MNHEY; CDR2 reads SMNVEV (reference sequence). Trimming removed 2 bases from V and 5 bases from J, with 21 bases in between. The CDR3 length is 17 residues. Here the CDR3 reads CASSLAGGNLRRTEAFF. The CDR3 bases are TGTGCCAGCAGTTTAGCTGGGGGCAATTTGAGGCGAACTGAAGCTTTCTTT.

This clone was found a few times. The CDR3 DNA sequence: TGTGCCAGCAGCTTAACCCTCTCTGGGGCCAACGTCCTGACTTTC. Protein product: CASSLTLSGANVLTF. J is TRBJ2-6 and V is TRBV11-2; D not resolved. With 2 bases removed from V and 0 bases from J, the gap between germline ends came to 5 bases. CDR3 length: 15 amino acids. Germline lookup yields CDR1 SGHAT and CDR2 FQNNGV.

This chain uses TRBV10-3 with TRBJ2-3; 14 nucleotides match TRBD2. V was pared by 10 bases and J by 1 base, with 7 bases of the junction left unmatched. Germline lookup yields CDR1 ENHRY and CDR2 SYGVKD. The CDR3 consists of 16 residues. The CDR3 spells CATKGTSGSGTDTQYF. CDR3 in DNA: TGTGCCACCAAGGGGACTAGCGGGAGCGGCACAGATACGCAGTATTTT.

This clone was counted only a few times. CDR3 nucleotide sequence: TGTGCCAGCAGTTACTCGGGGGGAAGGTCCTACAATGAGCAGTTCTTC. Protein: CASSYSGGRSYNEQFF. This rearrangement joins TRBV6-6 to TRBJ2-1, with D possibly matching TRBD2 (6 bases). The CDR3 loop spans 16 amino acids. CDR1 is MNHNY and CDR2 is SVGAGI in the germline V gene (reference sequence). Trimming removed 0 bases at V and 1 base at J, with 10 bases between.

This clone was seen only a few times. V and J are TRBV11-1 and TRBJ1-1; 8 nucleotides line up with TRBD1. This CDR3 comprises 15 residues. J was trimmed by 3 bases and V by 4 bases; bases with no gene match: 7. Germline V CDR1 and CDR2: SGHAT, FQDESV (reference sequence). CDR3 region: CASSSRQGLDTEAFF. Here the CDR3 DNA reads TGTGCCAGCAGCTCAAGACAGGGGTTGGACACTGAAGCTTTCTTT.

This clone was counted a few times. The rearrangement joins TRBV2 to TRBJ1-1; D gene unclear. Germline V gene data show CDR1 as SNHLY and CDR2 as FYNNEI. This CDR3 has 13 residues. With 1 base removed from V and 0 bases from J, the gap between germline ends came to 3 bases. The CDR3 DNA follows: TGTGCCAGCAGTGAAGAACTGAACACTGAAGCTTTCTTT. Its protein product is CASSEELNTEAFF.

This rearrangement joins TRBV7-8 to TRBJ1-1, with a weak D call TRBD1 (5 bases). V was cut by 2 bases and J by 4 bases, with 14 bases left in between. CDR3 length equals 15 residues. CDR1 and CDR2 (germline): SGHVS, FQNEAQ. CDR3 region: CASSLITGGATEAFF. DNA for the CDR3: TGTGCCAGCAGCTTAATAACGGGCGGGGCCACTGAAGCTTTCTTT.

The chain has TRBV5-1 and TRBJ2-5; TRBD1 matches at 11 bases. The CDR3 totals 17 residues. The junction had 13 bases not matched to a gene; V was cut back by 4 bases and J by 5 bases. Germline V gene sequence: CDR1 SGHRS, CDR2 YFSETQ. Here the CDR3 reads CASSLGRTGGAGETQYF. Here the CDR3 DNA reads TGCGCCAGCAGCCTCGGCCGGACAGGGGGCGCGGGTGAGACCCAGTACTTC.

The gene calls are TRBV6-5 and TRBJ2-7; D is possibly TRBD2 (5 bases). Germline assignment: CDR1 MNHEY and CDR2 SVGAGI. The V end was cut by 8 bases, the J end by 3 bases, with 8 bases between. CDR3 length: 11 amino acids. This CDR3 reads CASARGYEQYF. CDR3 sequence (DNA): TGTGCCAGCGCTCGGGGCTACGAGCAGTACTTC.

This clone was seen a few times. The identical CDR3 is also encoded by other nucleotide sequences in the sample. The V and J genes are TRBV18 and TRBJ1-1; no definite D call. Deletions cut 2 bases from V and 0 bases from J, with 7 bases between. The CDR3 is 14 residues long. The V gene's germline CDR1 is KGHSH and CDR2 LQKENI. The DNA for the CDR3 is TGTGCCAGCTCACCAAGTACCATGAACACTGAAGCTTTCTTT. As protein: CASSPSTMNTEAFF.

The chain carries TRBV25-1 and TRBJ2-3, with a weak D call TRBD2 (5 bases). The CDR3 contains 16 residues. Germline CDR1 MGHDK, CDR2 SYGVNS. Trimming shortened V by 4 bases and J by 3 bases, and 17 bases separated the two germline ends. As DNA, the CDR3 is TGTGCCAGCAGTGGAGAGGGTCCTCTGGGGACAGATACGCAGTATTTT. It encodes CASSGEGPLGTDTQYF.